The text below deals with one T cell receptor beta chain. Its antigen remains unknown. These data come from a study of cytomegalovirus exposure and HLA in healthy donors. Study overall: Among the 300 to 450 genotyped donors, over 70% were placed in the Caucasian-associated ancestry cluster.

The V end was cut by 4 bases, the J end by 3 bases, with 23 bases between. This CDR3 spans 18 amino acids. In germline, CDR1 is SGHDT, CDR2 YYEEEE. Study-wide results and caveats: A later analysis found TCR association rates differed by HLA locus, highest for DRB1 and lowest for HLA-C.

Both 60 Vbeta primers and 13 Jbeta primers went into the PCR. The protocol was immunoSEQ multiplex PCR, while the TCRdb copy is restricted to in-frame clones and leaves out a portion. Altogether around 150,000 clones are present, 55% to 75% being singletons, with the ten largest covering around 7.1%. The V call is TRBV5-6, the J call TRBJ1-5; TRBD1 might be the D (6 bases). The TCR was taken from a woman aged 60-75 years in good health and CMV-seropositive. Input material: PBMCs. Here the CDR3 reads CASSRGKRGIWDNQPQHF. In nucleotides, the CDR3 is TGTGCCAGCAGCCGAGGGAAAAGGGGGATATGGGACAATCAGCCCCAGCATTTT.